The 7 T cell receptor beta chains reported below all come from one sample, sequenced in a study of graft-versus-host responses after intestinal transplantation. The data were produced by immunoSEQ multiplex PCR, yet TCRdb's version contains in-frame clones alone and is incomplete. The profile shows about 50,000 clones, around nine tenths of them singletons. Their antigens are not known. The sequenced sample was unstimulated CD4+ T cells sorted from spleen or lymph node cells, obtained before transplant. Receptors were obtained from a human donor who was the organ donor for an intestinal transplant.

This rearrangement joins TRBV7-8 to TRBJ2-7; a weak D match, TRBD2 (6 bases). From germline, CDR1 is SGHVS and CDR2 FQNEAQ. Trimming cost V 3 bases and J 1 base, with 10 bases left between them. CDR3 length: 14 residues. CDR3 sequence reads: CASSLTLASYEQYF. The CDR3 DNA sequence: TGTGCCAGCAGCTTGACACTAGCTTCCTACGAGCAGTACTTC.

This chain links TRBV2 with TRBJ2-5, with a weak D call TRBD1 (5 bases). V lost 3 bases and J 2 bases, leaving 10 bases between the germline ends. CDR3 length: 14 residues. Per the germline V gene, CDR1 is SNHLY and CDR2 is FYNNEI. CDR3 coding DNA: TGTGCCAGCAGTGACAGGGTTCGGCAAGAGACCCAGTACTTC. It is translated as CASSDRVRQETQYF.

This clone was detected only a few times. The chain has TRBV11-2 and TRBJ1-1; D possibly corresponds to TRBD1 (6 bases). Germline CDR1 is SGHAT and CDR2 is FQNNGV. The germline V and J ends were trimmed by 2 bases and 4 bases, with 14 bases remaining between them. The CDR3 runs 15 residues. The CDR3 protein is CASSLRWQGTTEAFF. The CDR3, as DNA: TGTGCCAGCAGCTTACGGTGGCAGGGGACCACTGAAGCTTTCTTT.

The chain carries TRBV7-2 and TRBJ2-2, with 7 bases aligning to TRBD1. The V gene end was trimmed by 1 base and the J gene end by 5 bases; junction bases not matched to a gene: 7. The germline V gene encodes CDR1 SGHTA and CDR2 FQGNSA. The CDR3 extends over 16 amino acids. The DNA of the CDR3 is TGTGCCAGCAGCTTAGGGTACAGGGGTCTAACCGGGGAGCTGTTTTTT. Translated, it gives CASSLGYRGLTGELFF.

The chain uses TRBV2 and TRBJ1-4, with a possible D match to TRBD1 (5 bases). This CDR3 is built from 15 residues. V was clipped by 3 bases and J by 2 bases, with 10 bases between them. Per germline, CDR1 SNHLY and CDR2 FYNNEI. In DNA form, the CDR3 reads TGTGCCAGCAGTGAGGGGGTGGCGACTAATGAAAAACTGTTTTTT. It translates to CASSEGVATNEKLFF.

This chain joins TRBV5-1 and TRBJ2-2; TRBD1 matches 8 bases. Germline V gene lookup returns CDR1 SGHRS and CDR2 YFSETQ. The junction had 9 bases not matched to a gene; V was cut back by 4 bases and J by 10 bases. The CDR3 length is 14 residues. In DNA form, the CDR3 reads TGCGCCAGCAGCGCCGGGACAGGTATCGTGGAGCTGTTTTTT. Residues: CASSAGTGIVELFF.

CDR3 protein: CASSTPTSGRTDTQYF. As DNA, the CDR3 is TGCGCCAGCAGCACTCCGACTAGCGGGAGAACAGATACGCAGTATTTT. This chain joins TRBV5-1 and TRBJ2-3; 12 bases fit TRBD2. CDR3 length: 16 residues. Trimming took 4 bases from V and 3 from J; bases not matched to a gene: 6. Germline V gives CDR1 SGHRS, CDR2 YFSETQ.